The source of this T cell receptor (beta chain) is a study of molecular identifiers for immune sequencing clone quantification (dated by TCRdb to the late 2010s). In the study overall: For a replicate experiment, RNA from approximately 20,000 or 100,000 naive CD8 T cells was divided into five aliquots, of which four were sequenced. This methods study benchmarked molecular-identifier clustering-based TCR repertoire sequencing (MIDCIRS) and TCR RNA copy counting, using CD8 T cells to do so.

This clonotype was observed many times. The clone's antigen remains unknown. Base qualities were left out, and no much larger clone turns up one base away. What the authors observed across the whole study: Modeling indicated approximately 3.2 TCR RNA copies recovered per cell, compared with around 10 by digital PCR, which implies a capture efficiency of approximately 30%. The naive libraries included spiked-in Jurkat TCR RNA (about 11 copies' worth), and this RNA is not part of the donor repertoire. Spiked-in Jurkat TCR RNA equal to a single cell's worth was reported to be detectable even within one million naive CD8 T cells. Highly expanded clone sizes could be underestimated if identical TCR molecules share a barcode. Clones above 20 RNA copies held over 99% of molecules in CMV-specific effector cells but under 1% in naive cells. When barcode sub-clustering was left out, chimeric consensus sequences inflated TCR diversity, with chimeras reaching as high as 47%.

Libraries of naive CD8 T cells were built from approximately 20,000 to 1,000,000 sorted cells, with 10%, 30% or 50% of the purified RNA used. Naive CD8 T cells were FACS-sorted as CD8+CD4-CCR7+CD45RA+ on a BD FACSAria II into RLT Plus buffer. To test detection sensitivity, Jurkat RNA equivalent to roughly eleven TCR copies was spiked into samples of roughly 17,000-1,000,000 naive CD8 T cells. CD8 T cells were enriched with RosetteSep CD8+ T Cell Enrichment Cocktail and Ficoll-Paque, followed by ACK red cell lysis. According to the germline V gene, CDR1 reads ENHRY and CDR2 reads SYGVKD. From its cysteine to its phenylalanine, the CDR3 spans 14 amino acids. Solely the CDR3 DNA is kept, with 42 bases framed from the first base. V is trimmed back by 2 bases and J by 5 bases, and the junction contains 4 bases that no gene match accounts for. Library preparation used PCR. TCRdb shows the sequencer as Illumina HiSeq 4000. Bulk TCR libraries were made following a previously described method, with the TCR primers given in Table S5. The Qiagen AllPrep DNA/RNA kit was used to purify total RNA. Before analysis, reads from multiple sequencing runs of one library were combined. For the original study's pipeline: Reads were retained only if their TCR constant sequence matched exactly, and those retained reads were trimmed to 150 nt and grouped according to their 12-nt molecular barcodes. Reads inside each barcode group were sub-clustered using a 15% Levenshtein threshold, and a quality-weighted consensus sequence was constructed for each RNA molecule. Non-functional sequences were excluded, and lower-count sequences lying one edit away from another sequence were also excluded. On the basis of fitting two negative binomial distributions, barcode sub-clusters with fewer than 20% of the maximum read count were discarded. The public reads were quality trimmed at Q25 with fastp and then assembled into clones with MiXCR by TCRdb, keeping productive beta chains. Every distinct CDR3 protein forms one entry, paired with its most common genes and DNA. TCRdb's processing, not the authors', yielded these V and J calls. For this sample there are hundreds of thousands of distinct CDR3 sequences; approximately 20% appear just once. The ten largest clones add up to roughly 0.85% of the sample.

Sequencing was carried out using naive CD8+ T cells from blood, with Jurkat cell RNA spiked in. In light of the paper, this sample's cell subset or site label describes: FACS-sorted CD8+CD4-CCR7+CD45RA+ naive T cells. The V and J genes are TRBV10-3 and TRBJ2-7, and TRBD1 matches 9 of the central bases. The TCR sequence derives from a human donor in good health. Some libraries in this study had Jurkat cell RNA spiked in. The CDR3 reads as follows: CAISEPDRGDEQYF. The DNA sequence is TGTGCCATCAGTGAGCCGGACAGGGGCGACGAGCAGTACTTC.